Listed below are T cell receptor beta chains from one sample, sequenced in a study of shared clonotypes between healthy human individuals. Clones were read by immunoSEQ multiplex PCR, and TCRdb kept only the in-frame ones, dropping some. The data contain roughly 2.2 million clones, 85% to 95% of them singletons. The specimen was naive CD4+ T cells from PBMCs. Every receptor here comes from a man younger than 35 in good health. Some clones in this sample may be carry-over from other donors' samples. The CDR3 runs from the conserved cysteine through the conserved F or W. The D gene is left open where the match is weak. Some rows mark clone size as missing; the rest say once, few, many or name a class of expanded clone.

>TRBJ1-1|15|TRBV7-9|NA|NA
CASSLEGQAGTEAFF
TGTGCCAGCAGCTTAGAGGGGCAGGCCGGGACTGAAGCTTTCTTT
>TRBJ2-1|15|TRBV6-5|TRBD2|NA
CASTPQGGPYNEQFF
TGTGCCAGCACCCCTCAGGGAGGGCCCTACAATGAGCAGTTCTTC
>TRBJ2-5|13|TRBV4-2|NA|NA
CASSPLWDETQYF
TGTGCCAGCAGCCCCCTATGGGACGAGACCCAGTACTTC
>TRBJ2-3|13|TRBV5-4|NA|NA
CASSRGGADTQYF
TGTGCCAGCTCGCGAGGAGGGGCAGATACGCAGTATTTT
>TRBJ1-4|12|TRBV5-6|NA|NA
CASSLLGEKLFF
TGTGCCAGCAGCTTGCTGGGGGAAAAACTGTTTTTT
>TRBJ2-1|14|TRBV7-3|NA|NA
CASSAAGRAHEQFF
TGTGCCAGCAGCGCCGCCGGCAGAGCCCATGAGCAGTTCTTC
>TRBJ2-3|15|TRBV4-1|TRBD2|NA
CASSPAGVYTDTQYF
TGCGCCAGCAGCCCGGCGGGAGTTTACACAGATACGCAGTATTTT
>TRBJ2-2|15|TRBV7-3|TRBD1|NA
CASSAGQGNTGELFF
TGTGCCAGCAGCGCTGGACAGGGGAACACCGGGGAGCTGTTTTTT
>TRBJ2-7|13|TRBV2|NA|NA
CASSADGTYEQYF
TGTGCCAGCAGCGCGGACGGAACCTACGAGCAGTACTTC
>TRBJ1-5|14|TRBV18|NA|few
CASSPQTSNQPQHF
TGTGCCAGCTCACCACAGACTAGCAATCAGCCCCAGCATTTT
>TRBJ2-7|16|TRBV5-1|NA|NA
CASSLGVTEGGYEQYF
TGCGCCAGCAGCTTGGGGGTTACAGAGGGCGGCTACGAGCAGTACTTC
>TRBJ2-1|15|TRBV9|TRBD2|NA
CASSPDGGSIDEQFF
TGTGCCAGCAGCCCTGACGGCGGGAGTATCGATGAGCAGTTCTTC
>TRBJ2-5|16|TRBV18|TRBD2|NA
CASSPGLAGAGETQYF
TGTGCCAGCTCCCCGGGACTAGCGGGAGCCGGAGAGACCCAGTACTTC
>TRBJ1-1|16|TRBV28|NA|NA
CASSWGPGRGNTEAFF
TGTGCCAGCAGTTGGGGCCCCGGGAGGGGGAACACTGAAGCTTTCTTT
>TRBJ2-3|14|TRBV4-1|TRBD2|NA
CASTQRESTDTQYF
TGCGCCAGCACCCAGCGGGAAAGCACAGATACGCAGTATTTT
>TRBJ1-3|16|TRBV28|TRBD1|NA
CASSLAGQGAINTIYF
TGTGCCAGCAGTTTAGCGGGACAGGGGGCGATAAACACCATATATTTT
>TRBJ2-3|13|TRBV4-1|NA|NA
CASAGQSTDTQYF
TGCGCCAGCGCGGGACAGAGCACAGATACGCAGTATTTT
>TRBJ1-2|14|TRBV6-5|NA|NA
CASGREVRRGGYTF
TGTGCCAGCGGAAGGGAGGTGAGACGAGGTGGCTACACCTTC
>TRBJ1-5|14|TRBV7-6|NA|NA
CASSLVGESPPQHF
TGTGCCAGCAGCTTAGTCGGAGAATCCCCGCCCCAGCATTTT
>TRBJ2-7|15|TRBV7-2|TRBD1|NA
CASSSTGTGPYEQYF
TGTGCCAGCAGCTCGACCGGGACAGGGCCCTACGAGCAGTACTTC
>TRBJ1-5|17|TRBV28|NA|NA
CASSLNDATHAYQPQHF
TGTGCCAGCAGTTTAAATGACGCCACCCACGCCTATCAGCCCCAGCATTTT
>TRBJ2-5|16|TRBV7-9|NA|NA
CASSSTQGGSQETQYF
TGTGCCAGCAGCTCCACCCAAGGGGGATCCCAGGAGACCCAGTACTTC
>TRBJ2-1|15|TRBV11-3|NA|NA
CASSWGGVSYNEQFF
TGTGCCAGCAGCTGGGGCGGCGTCTCCTACAATGAGCAGTTCTTC
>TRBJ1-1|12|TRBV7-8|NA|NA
CASSLSLGEAFF
TGTGCCAGCAGCTTAAGTCTAGGTGAAGCTTTCTTT
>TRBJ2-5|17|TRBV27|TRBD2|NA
CASSPQPASGRARTQYF
TGTGCCAGCAGTCCCCAGCCCGCTAGCGGGAGGGCTAGGACCCAGTACTTC
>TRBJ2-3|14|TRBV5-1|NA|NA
CASSLGRVADTQYF
TGCGCCAGCAGCTTGGGGAGGGTTGCAGATACGCAGTATTTT
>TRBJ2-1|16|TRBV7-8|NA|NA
CASSLGRAGGSNEQFF
TGTGCCAGCAGCTTAGGACGGGCAGGGGGGTCCAATGAGCAGTTCTTC
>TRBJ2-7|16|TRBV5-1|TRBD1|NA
CASSLDGPGQTYEQYF
TGCGCCAGCAGCTTGGATGGTCCGGGACAGACCTACGAGCAGTACTTC
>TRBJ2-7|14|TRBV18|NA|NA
CASSPRARGYEQYF
TGTGCCAGCTCACCACGGGCCCGAGGGTACGAGCAGTACTTC
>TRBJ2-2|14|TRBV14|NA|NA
CASSPLKGTGELFF
TGTGCCAGCAGCCCCCTAAAGGGGACCGGGGAGCTGTTTTTT
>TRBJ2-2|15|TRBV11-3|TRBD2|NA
CASRAGGANTGELFF
TGTGCCAGCCGGGCCGGGGGGGCTAACACCGGGGAGCTGTTTTTT
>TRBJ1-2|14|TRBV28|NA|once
CASSKRTLGYGYTF
TGTGCCAGCAGCAAACGGACCCTGGGCTATGGCTACACCTTC
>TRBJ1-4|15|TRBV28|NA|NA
CASTEGGATNEKLFF
TGTGCCAGCACTGAAGGGGGTGCAACTAATGAAAAACTGTTTTTT
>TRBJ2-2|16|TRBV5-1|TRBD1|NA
CASSRPEGQGTGELFF
TGCGCCAGCAGCCGACCCGAGGGACAGGGCACCGGGGAGCTGTTTTTT
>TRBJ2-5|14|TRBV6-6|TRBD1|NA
CASSYSTGRETQYF
TGTGCCAGCAGTTACTCGACAGGGCGTGAGACCCAGTACTTC
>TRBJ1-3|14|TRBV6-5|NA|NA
CASRPTRYGNTIYF
TGTGCCAGCAGACCTACACGGTACGGAAACACCATATATTTT
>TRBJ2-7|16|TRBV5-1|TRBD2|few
CASSPIRGSGSNEQYF
TGCGCCAGCAGCCCAATTAGAGGGAGCGGGAGTAACGAGCAGTACTTC
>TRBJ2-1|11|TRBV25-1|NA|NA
CASSRVNEQFF
TGTGCCAGCAGTCGGGTAAATGAGCAGTTCTTC
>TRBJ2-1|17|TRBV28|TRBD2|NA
CASSLLLGLAGHGEQFF
TGTGCCAGCAGTTTACTACTCGGACTAGCGGGGCACGGGGAGCAGTTCTTC
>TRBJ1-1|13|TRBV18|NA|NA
CASSLGQSTEAFF
TGTGCCAGCTCCCTAGGACAGTCCACTGAAGCTTTCTTT
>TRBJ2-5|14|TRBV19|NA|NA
CASSIYLAGETQYF
TGTGCCAGTAGTATCTATCTAGCTGGGGAGACCCAGTACTTC
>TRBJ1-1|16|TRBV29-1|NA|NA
CSVPLFVGQMNTEAFF
TGCAGCGTCCCACTCTTTGTTGGGCAGATGAACACTGAAGCTTTCTTT
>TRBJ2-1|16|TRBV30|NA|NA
CAWSVQEPTLGGKQFF
TGTGCCTGGAGTGTACAGGAACCCACCCTAGGTGGAAAGCAGTTCTTC